Here is one T cell receptor (beta chain) with its context. The CDR3 has 14 residues. Germline CDR1 and CDR2: SGHNT and YENEEA. V was clipped by 4 bases and J by 7 bases, with 17 bases between them. The sample comes from a study of neoadjuvant anti-PD-1 for oral cavity cancer. Data came from immunoSEQ multiplex PCR; TCRdb stores just in-frame clones and leaves some out. The data show over 11,000 clones, roughly 80% seen once. Time point in this sample: after neoadjuvant nivolumab, at surgical resection. The chain combines TRBV11-3 with TRBJ2-7; D is perhaps TRBD1 (6 bases). The sequence was collected from a person between 40 and 80 years old with oral cavity squamous cell carcinoma. Sequences were derived from PBMCs, sampled after nivolumab (anti-PD-1) treatment. CDR3 loop: CASSSQGTQEEQYF. DNA of the CDR3: TGTGCCAGCAGCTCACAGGGTACCCAAGAAGAGCAGTACTTC.